This T cell receptor (beta chain) was found in a study of blood T cell repertoires in COVID-19 (TCRdb year 2020). A note on the overall study: Samples from collaborators originated in the United States, Italy and Spain and spanned both the acute and convalescent phases of COVID-19. The samples were drawn from the first 160 participants of the ongoing ImmuneRACE study and from 1,254 subjects provided by 6 global collaborators. Where available, HLA class I and class II types were taken from metadata supplied by the sample provider and were not determined by assay-based typing. Subjects who had been exposed to COVID-19, were actively infected with it, or had recovered from it provided the deeply sampled blood TCRbeta repertoires that made up the dataset. A freely available public database, intended as a resource for researchers studying the immune response to SARS-CoV-2, is where the repertoires were released. The prospective study material was composed of cDNA or gDNA derived from T cells, B-cell-depleted T cells, or PBMCs. A de-identified subject ID, COVID-19 status, age in years and sex were almost always included in the sample metadata. Beyond this particular receptor, the publication reports: Clinical and demographic metadata were provided uncurated, with the amount varying by source and participant.

Collaborating institutions collected whole blood in K2EDTA tubes following their own protocols. For TCRbeta analysis, collaborators shipped samples in one of three forms: frozen whole blood, isolated PBMCs, or DNA extracted from either of those sample types. The immunoSEQ Assay, a bias-controlled multiplex PCR, was used to amplify TCRbeta CDR3 regions from genomic DNA. Per the source publication's procedure: Within the assay, amplification of reference gene primers was used to estimate how many nucleated cells each sample contained. To quantify the absolute abundance of each unique TCRbeta CDR3 rearrangement, sequence reads were collapsed and filtered. Productive Simpson clonality was computed per sample as the square root of Simpson's diversity index over productive rearrangements. Held by TCRdb, this immuneACCESS table contains in-frame sequences only and omits some clones. Under half of the omission traces to an unresolved V gene where checked; the cause of the rest is unknown. The DNA gave D and trimming, while V, J and clone size come from that table. This sample is represented by 130,000 or so clones; 88% of them were singletons. The ten biggest clones cover roughly 2.2% of the sample.

Of note for this clone: What antigen it recognizes has not been identified. Per-nucleotide qualities are absent, and no much larger clonotype sits a single base away.

This clonotype originated in a man aged 70-80 years with active COVID-19. The sequenced material came from peripheral blood.

This receptor has the CDR3 CASSQFSTGGNYGYTF. The DNA sequence reads TGCGCCAGCAGCCAATTCTCGACAGGGGGCAACTATGGCTACACCTTC. The chain is made from TRBV4-1 and TRBJ1-2, with 10 bases aligning to TRBD1. Clipping removes 2 bases from V and 2 bases from J, with 5 as the unmatched junction base count. The CDR3 covers 16 residues, taking in both the cysteine and the phenylalanine. Kept here is only the CDR3 DNA, which spans 48 bases and is read in frame from base 1. Per the germline V gene, MGHRA is the CDR1 and YSYEKL is the CDR2.